This TCR beta chain was recorded in a study of identical twins. Regarding this clonotype: What it binds is not known.

Findings and caveats of the study: Where out-of-frame alpha sequences were twin-shared, they showed excess low generation probability.

The CDR3 loop spans 12 amino acids. MiXCR, applied by TCRdb to the 5' RACE reads, yields one record per CDR3 protein. This table has approximately 300,000 distinct CDR3 sequences, roughly 10% appearing once. The same sample was also used in a study of yellow fever vaccine responses in identical twins.

This receptor was obtained from a woman under 30 in good health. Sequenced input: CD8+ T cells sorted from blood. The chain is built from TRBV21-1 and TRBJ1-2. TRBV21-1 is recorded as a pseudogene. The CDR3 reads CASSSRRSGYTF. As DNA, the CDR3 is TGTGCCAGCAGCAGCCGAAGATCGGGCTACACCTTC.